The sequence of this T cell receptor (beta chain) was determined in a study of shared clonotypes between healthy human individuals. Study findings and constraints: Generation of non-shared clonotypes was less probable than generation of clonotypes shared by all four donors. The researchers took only blood, and tissue repertoires probably look different.

V shed 9 bases, J shed 8 bases, and the junction held 11 bases outside the gene matches. Germline V CDR1 and CDR2: LNHDA, SQIVND (reference sequence). CDR3 size: 14 residues. Here immunoSEQ multiplex PCR was the method, and the copy in TCRdb shows in-frame clones only, minus some. The sample lists over a million clones; roughly 97% were seen once. As concerns this clone: The antigen is unknown.

This chain links TRBV19 with TRBJ1-5; 9 nucleotides line up with TRBD1. This receptor was taken from a young man in good health. Sequenced sample: naive CD4+ T cells sorted from blood. Subset: CD45RA+ positively selected. The CDR3 here is CASSPGQGFEPQHF. In nucleotides, the CDR3 is TGTGCCAGCTCCCCGGGACAGGGTTTCGAGCCCCAGCATTTT.